This T cell receptor beta chain was captured by sequencing in a study of Ad26.COV2.S vaccination and SARS-CoV-2 variants. As for treatment: about 20 received Ad26.COV2.S at low or high dose, single or two shots; several received placebo; per-sample allocation not given. Sampling was done on day 63 after the first vaccine or placebo injection. Wuhan-strain spike was delivered by a replication-incompetent Ad26 vector. The CDR3 sequence is 17 residues long. Germline CDR1 and CDR2: SGHRS and YFSETQ. Trimming removed 1 base from V and 3 bases from J; junction bases left unmatched: 5. Libraries were prepared by immunoSEQ multiplex PCR; TCRdb keeps only in-frame clonotypes and omits some of them. The sample lists about 400,000 clones, 83% occurring once.

The TCR comes from a person between 18 and 65 years old who received the Ad26.COV2.S COVID-19 vaccine or a placebo. The chain combines TRBV5-1 with TRBJ2-3; 13 nucleotides line up with TRBD2. The sequenced sample was peripheral blood, obtained in a trial of Ad26.COV2.S vaccine versus placebo. CDR3 loop: CASSLTGTSGITDTQYF. DNA of the CDR3: TGCGCCAGCAGCTTGACCGGGACTAGCGGGATAACAGATACGCAGTATTTT.